At least ten counts were recorded for the clone carrying this T cell receptor (beta chain). Its specificity is not known. TCRdb reprocessed the 5' RACE reads with MiXCR, giving one entry per CDR3 protein. This table has approximately 300,000 distinct CDR3 sequences, roughly 8% appearing once. These data are taken from a study of CD8 T cells in ankylosing spondylitis. General observations from the study: About 8 highly homologous variants made up a TCR beta motif, and this motif appeared characteristic of ankylosing spondylitis blood.

Trimming took off 7 bases at V and 7 bases at J, with 16 bases between the two ends. The CDR3 covers 14 residues. The clonotype originates from a male donor with ankylosing spondylitis. The sequenced material came from blood, either unsorted or a sorted T cell fraction (not recorded which). The rearrangement joins TRBV12-3 or TRBV12-4 to TRBJ2-2; D remains ambiguous. The CDR3 loop is CASILLGLGGELFF. CDR3 nucleotides: TGTGCCAGCATTCTCCTAGGGTTGGGCGGGGAGCTGTTTTTT.